This entry concerns a single T cell receptor beta chain. This specimen comes from a study of OX40 agonist ivuxolimab in advanced cancers. V gave up 4 bases and J gave up 6 bases, with 18 bases separating them. This CDR3 spans 15 amino acids. Germline values: CDR1 MNHNY, CDR2 SVGAGI (reference sequence). Using immunoSEQ multiplex PCR, the repertoire was profiled, and TCRdb retains in-frame clones only, with some absent. Of 50,000 to 65,000 clones listed, around 90% are singletons. The V gene is TRBV6-6, the J gene TRBJ1-2, with D hard to call. The sample in question was CD4+ or CD8+ T cells sorted from blood, obtained in a trial of the OX40 agonist ivuxolimab. The TCR was taken from an adult with an advanced solid tumor such as melanoma, head and neck, liver or kidney cancer. The CDR3, as DNA: TGTGCCAGCAGTTTATCGCAGGTGCTTAGGGATGGCTACACCTTC. This codes for CASSLSQVLRDGYTF.